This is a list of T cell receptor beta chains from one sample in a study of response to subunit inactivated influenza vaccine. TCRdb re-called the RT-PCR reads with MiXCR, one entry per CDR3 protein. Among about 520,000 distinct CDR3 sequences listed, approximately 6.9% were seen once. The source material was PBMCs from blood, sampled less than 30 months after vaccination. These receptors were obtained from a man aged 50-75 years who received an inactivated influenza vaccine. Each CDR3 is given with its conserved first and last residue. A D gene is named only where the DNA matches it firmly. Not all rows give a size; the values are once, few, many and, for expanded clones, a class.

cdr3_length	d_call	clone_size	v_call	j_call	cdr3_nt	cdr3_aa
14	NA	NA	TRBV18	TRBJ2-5	TGTGCCAGCTCCTCACCGGCAGAACAAGAGACCCAGTACTTC	CASSSPAEQETQYF
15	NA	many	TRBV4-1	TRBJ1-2	TGCGCCAGCAGCCAAGATCCGGGGCAGAACTATGGCTACACCTTC	CASSQDPGQNYGYTF
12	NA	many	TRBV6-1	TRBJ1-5	TGTGCCAGCTCAAGGGACAATCAGCCCCAGCATTTT	CASSRDNQPQHF
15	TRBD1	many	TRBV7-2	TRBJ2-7	TGTGCCAGCAGCCGTGGGACAGGAAACTCCTACGAGCAGTACTTC	CASSRGTGNSYEQYF
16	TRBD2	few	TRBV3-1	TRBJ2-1	TGTGCCAGCAGCCAACAAACTAGCGGGCCCTACAATGAGCAGTTCTTC	CASSQQTSGPYNEQFF
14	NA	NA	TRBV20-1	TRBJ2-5	TGCAGTGCTAGTGAAGGCGGCCCCAAGACGACCCAGTACTTC	CSASEGGPKTTQYF
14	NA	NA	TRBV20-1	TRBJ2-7	TGCAGTGCTAGCGGCGGAGCTGGTCCCTACGAGCAGTACTTC	CSASGGAGPYEQYF
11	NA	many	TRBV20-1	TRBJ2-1	TGCAGTGCTGACAAGCGGGATGAGCAGTTCTTC	CSADKRDEQFF
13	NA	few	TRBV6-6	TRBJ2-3	TGTGCCAGCACGGTAGGGACTTTAGGTACGCAGTATTTT	CASTVGTLGTQYF
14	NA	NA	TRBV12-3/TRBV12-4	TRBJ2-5	TGTGCCAGCAGTTTTCACGGCCCGGGGGAGACCCAGTACTTC	CASSFHGPGETQYF